This T cell receptor beta chain was identified in a study of PD-1 blockade in classical Hodgkin lymphoma. Study-wide points: Relapsed/refractory patients reportedly had lower baseline diversity than newly diagnosed patients.

Concerning this clone: The antigen remains undetermined.

The table came from immunoSEQ multiplex PCR; TCRdb's copy has only in-frame clones and leaves some out. The table has 5,500 to 7,500 clones, roughly half seen once. V lost 0 bases and J lost 1, with 9 bases in between. Germline V lookup: CDR1 MNHEY, CDR2 SVGAGI. This CDR3 is 15 amino acids long. With no exception, relapse followed autologous stem cell transplantation in all patients, and brentuximab vedotin exposure varied. Magnetic negative selection of thawed PBMCs yielded the CD8+ T cells. This chain connects TRBV6-5 to TRBJ1-2; D unclear. This TCR was sampled from a human donor with classical Hodgkin lymphoma. Sequenced material: CD8+ T cells from blood, taken at baseline. The CDR3 spells CASSYSVRNNYGYTF. The CDR3 nucleotides read TGTGCCAGCAGTTACTCGGTCCGAAATAACTATGGCTACACCTTC.